This TCR beta chain was captured by sequencing in a study of blood T cell repertoires in COVID-19. Generated by immunoSEQ multiplex PCR, the TCRdb table keeps only in-frame clones and is missing some. The sample lists roughly 49,000 clones, around nine tenths occurring once. This CDR3 is 15 amino acids long. V lost 3 bases and J 2 bases, leaving 14 bases between the germline ends. From germline, CDR1 is MNHNS and CDR2 SASEGT. This receptor was taken from a man aged 50 to 60 with active COVID-19. The sample consisted of peripheral blood. This sequence joins TRBV6-1 and TRBJ2-7; perhaps TRBD1 as D (6 bases). The CDR3 bases are TGTGCCAGCAGTGACCCAGGACAGCCAACCTACGAGCAGTACTTC. It codes for CASSDPGQPTYEQYF.